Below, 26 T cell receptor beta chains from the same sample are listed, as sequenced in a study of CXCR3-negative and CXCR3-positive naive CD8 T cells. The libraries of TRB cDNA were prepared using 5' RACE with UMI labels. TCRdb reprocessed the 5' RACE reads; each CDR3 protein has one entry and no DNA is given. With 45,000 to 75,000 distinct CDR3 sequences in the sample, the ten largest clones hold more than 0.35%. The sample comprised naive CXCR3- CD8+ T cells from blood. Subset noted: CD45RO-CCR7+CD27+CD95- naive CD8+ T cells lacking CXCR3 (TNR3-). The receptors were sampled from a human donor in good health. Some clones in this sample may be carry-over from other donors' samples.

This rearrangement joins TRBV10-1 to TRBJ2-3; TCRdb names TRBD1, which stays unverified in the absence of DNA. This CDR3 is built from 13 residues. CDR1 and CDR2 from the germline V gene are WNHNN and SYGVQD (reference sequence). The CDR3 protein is CASTNRMTDTQYF.

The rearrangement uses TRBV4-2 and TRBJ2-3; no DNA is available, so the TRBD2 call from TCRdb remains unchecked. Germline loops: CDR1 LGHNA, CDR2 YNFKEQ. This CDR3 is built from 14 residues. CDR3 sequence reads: CASSGTSDTDTQYF.

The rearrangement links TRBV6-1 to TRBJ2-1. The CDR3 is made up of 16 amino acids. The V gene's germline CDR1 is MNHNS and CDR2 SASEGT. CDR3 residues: CASSEATFSSYNEQFF.

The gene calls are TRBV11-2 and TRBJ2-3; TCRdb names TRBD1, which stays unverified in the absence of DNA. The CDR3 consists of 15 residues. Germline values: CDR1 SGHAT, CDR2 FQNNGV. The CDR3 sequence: CASSFGQLGTDTQYF.

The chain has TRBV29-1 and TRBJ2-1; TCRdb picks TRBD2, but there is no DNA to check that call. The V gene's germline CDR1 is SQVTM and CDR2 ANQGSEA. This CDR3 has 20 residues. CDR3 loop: CSVHGLAGGSHPSSYNEQFF.

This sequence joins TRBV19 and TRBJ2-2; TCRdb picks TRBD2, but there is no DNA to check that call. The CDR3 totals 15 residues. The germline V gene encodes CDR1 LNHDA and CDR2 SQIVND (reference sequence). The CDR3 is CASSTDYSKGGELFF.

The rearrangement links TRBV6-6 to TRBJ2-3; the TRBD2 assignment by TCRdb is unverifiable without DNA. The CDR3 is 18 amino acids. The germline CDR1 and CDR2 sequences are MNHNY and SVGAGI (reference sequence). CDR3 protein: CASSYGSGARRGTDTQYF.

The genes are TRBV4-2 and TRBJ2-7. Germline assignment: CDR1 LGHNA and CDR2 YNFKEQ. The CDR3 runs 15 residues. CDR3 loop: CASSQTRGTAYEQYF.

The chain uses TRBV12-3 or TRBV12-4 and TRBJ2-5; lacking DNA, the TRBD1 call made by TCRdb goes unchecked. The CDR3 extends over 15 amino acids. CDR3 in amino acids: CASRTTTGFLETQYF.

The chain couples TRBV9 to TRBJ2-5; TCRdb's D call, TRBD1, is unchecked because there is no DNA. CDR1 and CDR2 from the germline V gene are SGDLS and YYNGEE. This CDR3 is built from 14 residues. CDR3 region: CASSVRGLQETQYF.

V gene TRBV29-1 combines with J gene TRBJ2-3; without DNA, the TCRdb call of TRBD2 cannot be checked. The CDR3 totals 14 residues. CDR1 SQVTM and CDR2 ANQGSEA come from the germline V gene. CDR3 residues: CSAEGGSRTDTQYF.

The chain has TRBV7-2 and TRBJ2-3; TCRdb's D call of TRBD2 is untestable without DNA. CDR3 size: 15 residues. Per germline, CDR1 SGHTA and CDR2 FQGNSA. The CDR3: CASSLWGLSTDTQYF.

CDR3 loop: CASSLTEGTGDFYYNEQFF. The chain employs TRBV7-3 and TRBJ2-1; absent DNA, TCRdb's TRBD1 call cannot be checked. The CDR3 consists of 19 residues. Germline loops: CDR1 SGHTA, CDR2 FQGTGA.

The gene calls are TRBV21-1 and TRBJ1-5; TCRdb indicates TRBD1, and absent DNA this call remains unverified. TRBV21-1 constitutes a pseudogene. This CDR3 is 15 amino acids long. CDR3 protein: CASSKYDRVGQPQHF.

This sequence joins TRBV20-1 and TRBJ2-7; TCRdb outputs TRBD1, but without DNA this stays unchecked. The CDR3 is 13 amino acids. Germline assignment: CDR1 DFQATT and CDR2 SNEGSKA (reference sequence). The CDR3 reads CSAKGTVSYEQYF.

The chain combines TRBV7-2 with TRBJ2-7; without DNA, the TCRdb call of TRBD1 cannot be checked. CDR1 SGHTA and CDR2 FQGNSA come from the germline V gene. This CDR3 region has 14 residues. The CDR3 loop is CASSLSQGAYEQYF.

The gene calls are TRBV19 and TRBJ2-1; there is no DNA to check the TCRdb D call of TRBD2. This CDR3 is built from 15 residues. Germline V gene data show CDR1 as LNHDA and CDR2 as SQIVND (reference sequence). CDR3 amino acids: CASSKGTSGSNEQFF.

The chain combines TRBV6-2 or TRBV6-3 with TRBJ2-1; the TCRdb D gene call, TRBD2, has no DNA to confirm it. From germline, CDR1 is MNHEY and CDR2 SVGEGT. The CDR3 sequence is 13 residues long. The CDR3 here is CASSYSNSGEQFF.

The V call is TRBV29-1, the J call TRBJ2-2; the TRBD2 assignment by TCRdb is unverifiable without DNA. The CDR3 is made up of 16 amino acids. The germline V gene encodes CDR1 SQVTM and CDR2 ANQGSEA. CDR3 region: CSVVLGTSGNTGELFF.

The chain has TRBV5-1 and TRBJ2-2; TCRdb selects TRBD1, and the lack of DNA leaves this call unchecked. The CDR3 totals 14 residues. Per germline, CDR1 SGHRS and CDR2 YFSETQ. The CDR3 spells CASSLKGGTGELFF.

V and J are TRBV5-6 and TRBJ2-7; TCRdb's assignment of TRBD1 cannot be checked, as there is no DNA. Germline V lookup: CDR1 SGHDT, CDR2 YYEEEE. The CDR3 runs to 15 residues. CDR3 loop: CASSVTTGGLDEQYF.

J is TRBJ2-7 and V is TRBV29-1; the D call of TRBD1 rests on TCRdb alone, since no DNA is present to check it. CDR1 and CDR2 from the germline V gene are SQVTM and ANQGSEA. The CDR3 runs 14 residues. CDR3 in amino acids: CSVKDWDRSYEQYF.

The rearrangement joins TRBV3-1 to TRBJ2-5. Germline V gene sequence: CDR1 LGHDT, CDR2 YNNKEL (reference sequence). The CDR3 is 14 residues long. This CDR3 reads CASSQDSSLETQYF.

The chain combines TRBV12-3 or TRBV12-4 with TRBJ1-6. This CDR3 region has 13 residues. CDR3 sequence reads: CASSPIANSPLHF.

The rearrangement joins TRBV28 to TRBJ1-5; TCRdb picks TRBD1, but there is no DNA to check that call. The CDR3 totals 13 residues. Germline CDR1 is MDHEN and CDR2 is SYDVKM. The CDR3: CASSSQGNQPQHF.

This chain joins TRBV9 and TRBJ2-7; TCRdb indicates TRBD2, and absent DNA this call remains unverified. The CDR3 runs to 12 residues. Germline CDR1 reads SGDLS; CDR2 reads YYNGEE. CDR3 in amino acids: CASSGRGYEQYF.